A selection of T cell receptor beta chains follows, all from one sample in a study of blood T cell repertoires in COVID-19. The table came from immunoSEQ multiplex PCR; TCRdb's copy has only in-frame clones and leaves some out. Of around 120,000 clones in the sample, about 83% were seen once. Sequenced sample: peripheral blood. Receptor source: an elderly man with active or convalescent COVID-19. Each CDR3 is given with its conserved first and last residue. A D gene is named only where the DNA matches it firmly. Part of the rows lack a size; the others show once, few, many or a class for expanded clones.

CDR3 protein	CDR3 DNA	D gene	J gene	V gene	clone size
CASSSGQGLWETQYF	TGTGCCAGCAGCTCAGGACAGGGCCTATGGGAGACCCAGTACTTC	TRBD1	TRBJ2-5	TRBV5-6	NA
CASSPAQSTDTQYF	TGTGCCAGCTCACCAGCACAAAGCACAGATACGCAGTATTTT	NA	TRBJ2-3	TRBV18	NA
CASSQDWGPGSSPLHF	TGCGCCAGCAGCCAAGATTGGGGGCCAGGGAGTTCACCCCTCCACTTT	NA	TRBJ1-6	TRBV4-1	few
CASSNSVNYGYTF	TGTGCCAGCAGCAACAGTGTTAACTATGGCTACACCTTC	NA	TRBJ1-2	TRBV6-5	NA
CASSLQGSDTQYF	TGTGCCAGCAGCCTCCAGGGGTCAGATACGCAGTATTTT	NA	TRBJ2-3	TRBV7-9	NA
CASGSQGAGGETQYF	TGTGCTAGTGGTTCACAGGGGGCAGGGGGAGAGACCCAGTACTTC	TRBD1	TRBJ2-5	TRBV12-5	NA
CASSLELTSGELFF	TGTGCCAGCAGCTTAGAACTTACTTCCGGGGAGCTGTTTTTT	NA	TRBJ2-2	TRBV7-9	NA
CASSLHLEGQYF	TGTGCCAGCAGCCTTCACTTGGAGGGGCAGTATTTT	NA	TRBJ2-3	TRBV5-6	NA
CAIRGQGPFGYTF	TGTGCCATCAGAGGACAGGGCCCGTTCGGCTACACCTTC	TRBD1	TRBJ1-2	TRBV10-3	NA
CAWGIQGSNEKLFF	TGTGCCTGGGGCATACAGGGGTCAAATGAAAAACTGTTTTTT	TRBD1	TRBJ1-4	TRBV30	NA
CASSLTSGSYTDTQYF	TGTGCCAGCAGCCTGACTAGCGGGTCATACACAGATACGCAGTATTTT	TRBD2	TRBJ2-3	TRBV7-2	NA
CASCWTGDQETQYF	TGTGCCAGCTGTTGGACTGGGGACCAAGAGACCCAGTACTTC	NA	TRBJ2-5	TRBV27	once